The 28 T cell receptor beta chains presented below share a single source sample, sequenced in a study of post-analysis software for immune sequencing data. Whole-study findings and limits: Higher frequency in patients than in controls was seen for five TRBV segments, with TRBV5-6, TRBV5-1 and TRBV20-1 among them.

These receptors have no known antigen. Unique molecular identifiers featured in each of the TCR beta cDNA libraries. TCRdb processed the PCR reads anew with MiXCR; each CDR3 protein has one entry. Altogether more than 450,000 distinct CDR3 sequences are present, less than 40% being singletons, with the ten largest covering approximately 5.4%. Sequenced material: blood. Receptors originate from a girl aged 2-17 years with multiple sclerosis.

The chain carries TRBV20-1 and TRBJ1-2; possible D gene TRBD1, 6 bases. The ends were cut back, 4 bases at V and 4 bases at J, with 13 bases in the middle. CDR1 and CDR2 (germline): DFQATT, SNEGSKA (reference sequence). This CDR3 is 13 amino acids long. CDR3 sequence reads: CSAIGGPSYGYTF. Written as DNA, the CDR3 is TGCAGTGCTATCGGGGGCCCCAGCTATGGCTACACCTTC.

This clonotype has a handful of counts. Mismatch with germline at one junction end may stem from a read error. The chain combines TRBV6-5 with TRBJ2-3, with 8 positions matching TRBD1. The germline CDR1 and CDR2 sequences are MNHEY and SVGAGI. The CDR3 consists of 16 residues. The CDR3, as DNA: TGTGCCAGCAGTTACTCTGGACAGGGAGGCACGGATACGCAGTATTTT. It yields the protein CASSYSGQGGTDTQYF.

About this clonotype: At one boundary the junction diverges from the germline segment, which might be a read error. CDR3 in amino acids: CASGLEEETQYF. The CDR3 DNA is TGTGCCAGCGGCTTAGAGGAGGAGACCCAGTACTTC. The gene calls are TRBV7-2 and TRBJ2-5; no clear D gene. The CDR3 is 12 amino acids. Looked up from germline, CDR1 is SGHTA and CDR2 is FQGNSA.

The rearrangement links TRBV10-3 to TRBJ2-2, with TRBD1 identical over 7 bases. CDR3 length equals 18 residues. CDR1 is ENHRY and CDR2 is SYGVKD in the germline V gene. Trimming took 3 bases from V and 4 from J; bases not matched to a gene: 14. The CDR3 bases are TGTGCCATCAGTGACCTCAAGGGTGGACAGGCGACCACCGGGGAGCTGTTTTTT. It codes for CAISDLKGGQATTGELFF.

The CDR3 DNA is TGTGCCATCCGGCAGGACAGCGCCTACAATGAGCAGTACTTC. Protein sequence: CAIRQDSAYNEQYF. The V call is TRBV10-3, the J call TRBJ2-7; D might be TRBD1 (6 bases). Germline lookup yields CDR1 ENHRY and CDR2 SYGVKD. The ends were cut back, 8 bases at V and 7 bases at J, with 21 bases in the middle. The length of the CDR3 is 14 residues.

The V call is TRBV19, the J call TRBJ2-2; D may be TRBD2 (5 bases). The CDR3 is made up of 14 amino acids. V was pared by 8 bases and J by 0 bases, with 10 bases between. Germline V gene lookup returns CDR1 LNHDA and CDR2 SQIVND (reference sequence). This CDR3 is CASRGYSNTGELFF. Here the CDR3 DNA reads TGTGCCAGTCGGGGTTACTCGAACACCGGGGAGCTGTTTTTT.

The J gene is TRBJ1-4, the V gene TRBV3-1; 9 positions agree with TRBD1. CDR1 and CDR2 (germline): LGHDT, YNNKEL (reference sequence). V trimming: 3 bases; J trimming: 7 bases; junction bases outside the gene matches: 6. This CDR3 has 15 amino acids. The CDR3 DNA reads as TGTGCCAGCAGCCAGACCGGGACAGGGAGTGAAAAACTGTTTTTT. Amino acids: CASSQTGTGSEKLFF.

This clonotype was seen only a few times. This rearrangement joins TRBV11-2 to TRBJ2-1; 8 bases map to TRBD2. The CDR3 totals 15 residues. With V trimmed by 5 bases and J by 8 bases, 11 bases remained unmatched. The germline V gene has CDR1 SGHAT and CDR2 FQNNGV. The CDR3 DNA is TGTGCCAGCAGCACAGGGACCGCGGGGGGTCATGAGCAGTTCTTC. The encoded protein is CASSTGTAGGHEQFF.

There are a few counts of this clonotype. V and J are TRBV6-5 and TRBJ2-5, with 10 positions matching TRBD1. CDR1 MNHEY and CDR2 SVGAGI come from the germline V gene. The CDR3 consists of 18 residues. The V segment lost 4 bases and the J segment 3 bases; nucleotides outside the gene matches: 14. This CDR3 reads CASSLITGTGAVEETQYF. The CDR3 bases are TGTGCCAGCAGTTTAATAACCGGGACAGGGGCCGTTGAAGAGACCCAGTACTTC.

The chain carries TRBV11-2 and TRBJ1-1, with TRBD1 matching 9 bases. The CDR3 spans 16 residues. CDR1 and CDR2 from the germline V gene are SGHAT and FQNNGV. Trimming removed 1 base from V and 6 bases from J; junction bases left unmatched: 9. As DNA, the CDR3 is TGTGCCAGCAGCTTAGGGAGGGGGACAGGGAGGTCTGAAGCTTTCTTT. It specifies CASSLGRGTGRSEAFF.

This clonotype turned up a few times. This chain uses TRBV5-6 with TRBJ2-3; D call uncertain. The CDR3 is 12 residues long. The ends were cut back, 4 bases at V and 6 bases at J, with 9 bases in the middle. The germline gives CDR1 SGHDT, CDR2 YYEEEE. CDR3: CASSQQSDTQYF. In DNA, the CDR3 is TGTGCCAGCAGCCAACAGTCGGATACGCAGTATTTT.

This chain joins TRBV4-1 and TRBJ1-2; D is unresolved. Germline values: CDR1 MGHRA, CDR2 YSYEKL. The germline V and J ends were trimmed by 5 bases and 7 bases, with 14 bases remaining between them. The CDR3 contains 13 residues. The CDR3 reads CASSMGGFPGYTF. Written as DNA, the CDR3 is TGCGCCAGCAGCATGGGAGGGTTTCCTGGCTACACCTTC.

The rearrangement joins TRBV20-1 to TRBJ2-5; 9 bases fit TRBD1. J gave up 5 bases and V 4 bases, and 5 bases lay outside the gene matches. The CDR3 covers 13 residues. The germline V gene has CDR1 DFQATT and CDR2 SNEGSKA (reference sequence). CDR3 sequence: CSATTGGHETQYF. Written as DNA, the CDR3 is TGCAGTGCTACGACAGGGGGTCACGAGACCCAGTACTTC.

CDR3 DNA sequence: TGCGCCAGCAGCCAAGACTTATGGCGTGAGCAGTTCTTC. It codes for CASSQDLWREQFF. The V and J genes are TRBV4-1 and TRBJ2-1; D not resolved. This CDR3 is 13 amino acids long. Germline V gene sequence: CDR1 MGHRA, CDR2 YSYEKL. Trimming cost V 0 bases and J 9 bases, with 9 bases left between them.

The sample holds one count of this clonotype. The gene calls are TRBV6-5 and TRBJ2-3, with 8 bases fitting TRBD2. This CDR3 has 15 amino acids. V lost 1 base and J lost 6; bases outside the gene matches: 6. In germline, CDR1 is MNHEY, CDR2 SVGAGI. The CDR3 nucleotides read TGTGCCAGCAGTTACTTCCGGGGGGGCCGGGATACGCAGTATTTT. Translation gives CASSYFRGGRDTQYF.

The V call is TRBV15, the J call TRBJ2-1; 10 bases agree with TRBD2. The CDR3 spans 17 residues. Trimming removed 1 base from V and 8 bases from J; junction bases left unmatched: 11. CDR1 and CDR2 (germline): LNHNV, YYDKDF (reference sequence). CDR3 bases: TGTGCCACCAGCAGAGCCGCAGCGGGGGGGCTATGGTATGAGCAGTTCTTC. Translated: CATSRAAAGGLWYEQFF. The entire variable domain, with the rest obtained from reference TRBV15 and TRBJ2-1, is as follows: DAMVIQNPRYQVTQFGKPVTLSCSQTLNHNVMYWYQQKSSQAPKLLFHYYDKDFNNEADTPDNFQSRRPNTSFCFLDIRSPGLGDTAMYLCATSRAAAGGLWYEQFFGPGTRLTVL.

CDR3 bases: TGTGCCACCAGTGATCCCGGGACAGGGCGTGAGACCCAGTACTTC. This encodes CATSDPGTGRETQYF. J is TRBJ2-5 and V is TRBV24-1; 9 bases align to TRBD1. J was trimmed by 5 bases and V by 3 bases; bases with no gene match: 6. Germline CDR1 reads KGHDR; CDR2 reads SFDVKD. The length of the CDR3 is 15 residues.

This clonotype was counted a few times. Mismatch with germline at one junction end may stem from a read error. The V call is TRBV11-2, the J call TRBJ2-5; a weak D match, TRBD1 (5 bases). The germline V gene has CDR1 SGHAT and CDR2 FQNNGV. This CDR3 contains 10 residues. The CDR3 coding sequence is TGTGCCAGCGGGGCAGAGGCCCAGTACTTC. This gives the protein CASGAEAQYF.

This chain's CDR3 is CASSVALGGRGNEQFF. The CDR3 nucleotides read TGTGCCAGCAGCGTAGCTCTAGGGGGGCGGGGCAATGAGCAGTTCTTC. The gene calls are TRBV9 and TRBJ2-1; D tentatively fits TRBD1 or TRBD2 (6 bases each). The CDR3 contains 16 residues. Trimming shortened V by 0 bases and J by 6 bases, and 16 bases separated the two germline ends. CDR1 and CDR2 from the germline V gene are SGDLS and YYNGEE. The full variable domain, completed using reference TRBV9 and TRBJ2-1, is DSGVTQTPKHLITATGQRVTLRCSPRSGDLSVYWYQQSLDQGLQFLIQYYNGEERAKGNILERFSAQQFPDLHSELNLSSLELGDSALYFCASSVALGGRGNEQFFGPGTRLTVL.

The rearrangement joins TRBV9 to TRBJ1-6; D is unresolved. The CDR3 is 15 amino acids. Trimming removed 2 bases at V and 6 bases at J, with 12 bases between. Germline V gives CDR1 SGDLS, CDR2 YYNGEE. CDR3 sequence (DNA): TGTGCCAGCAGCGTTGGACCGCACCTTAATTCACCCCTCCACTTT. It is translated as CASSVGPHLNSPLHF.

This clonotype was observed a few times. The chain combines TRBV12-3 or TRBV12-4 with TRBJ1-2, with D tentatively TRBD1 (6 bases). CDR3 length: 11 amino acids. V was clipped by 10 bases and J by 8 bases, with 14 bases between them. Here the CDR3 DNA reads TGTGCCACATACTTACAGGGCGGCTACACCTTC. Protein sequence: CATYLQGGYTF.

The chain carries TRBV14 and TRBJ1-2; D perhaps matches TRBD1 (5 bases). The germline V gene has CDR1 SGHDN and CDR2 FVKESK. Trimming shortened V by 0 bases and J by 6 bases, and 14 bases separated the two germline ends. This CDR3 is built from 15 residues. In nucleotides, the CDR3 is TGTGCCAGCAGCCAAGATATTTCAGGGACGCATGGCTACACCTTC. Encoded protein: CASSQDISGTHGYTF.

There are a few counts of this clonotype. The genes are TRBV9 and TRBJ1-5; 8 positions match TRBD1. V shed 3 bases, J shed 5 bases, and the junction held 7 bases outside the gene matches. The CDR3 has 15 residues. CDR1 and CDR2 (germline): SGDLS, YYNGEE. The CDR3 loop is CASSATGASDQPQHF. DNA of the CDR3: TGTGCCAGCAGCGCGACAGGGGCCAGCGATCAGCCCCAGCATTTT.

This clonotype has a handful of counts. The chain recombines TRBV20-1 with TRBJ2-5; TRBD2 matches at 13 bases. The CDR3 has 14 residues. The germline V gene encodes CDR1 DFQATT and CDR2 SNEGSKA (reference sequence). The V and J ends lost 6 bases and 5 bases, in that order; junction bases with no gene match: 6. This chain's CDR3 is CSALLAGGLETQYF. CDR3 coding DNA: TGCAGTGCACTACTAGCGGGGGGGCTTGAGACCCAGTACTTC.

The sample holds a few counts of this clonotype. This chain connects TRBV20-1 to TRBJ1-5; D gene unclear. With 0 bases removed from V and 2 bases from J, the gap between germline ends came to 8 bases. CDR1 DFQATT and CDR2 SNEGSKA come from the germline V gene (reference sequence). The CDR3 spans 14 residues. The CDR3 loop reads CSARDLQGNQPQHF. CDR3 DNA: TGCAGTGCTAGAGATCTGCAGGGCAATCAGCCCCAGCATTTT.

This clonotype was counted between two and nine times. The CDR3 nucleotides read TGTGCCAGCAGTGCTACCGGACTGGAGCAGTACTTC. It specifies CASSATGLEQYF. This chain joins TRBV2 and TRBJ2-7; possibly TRBD2 for D (5 bases). The CDR3 covers 12 residues. The V end lost 4 bases, the J end lost 7 bases, and 11 bases lay between the germline ends. Germline V gives CDR1 SNHLY, CDR2 FYNNEI.

This clonotype was recorded a few times. Germline and junction disagree at one end, which may indicate a read error. The chain has TRBV7-9 and TRBJ1-1, with unresolved D. There are 13 residues in the CDR3. CDR1 and CDR2 (germline): SEHNR, FQNEAQ (reference sequence). The chain's CDR3 is CASTLNYNTEAFF. The CDR3 nucleotides are TGTGCCAGCACCTTAAACTACAACACTGAAGCTTTCTTT.

This rearrangement joins TRBV29-1 to TRBJ1-1, with a weak D call TRBD1 (5 bases). There are 12 residues in the CDR3. V lost 4 bases to trimming and J lost 3 bases, with 9 bases between them. Germline values: CDR1 SQVTM, CDR2 ANQGSEA. The CDR3 DNA is TGCAGCGTTGGGTGGGGGGACACTGAAGCTTTCTTT. It translates to CSVGWGDTEAFF.